A selection of T cell receptor beta chains follows, all from one sample in a study of T cells in Graves' hyperthyroidism and ophthalmopathy. Each CDR3 protein is one row after TCRdb ran MiXCR on the multiplex PCR reads. The sample has 220,000 or so distinct CDR3 sequences; about 15% are singletons. Input material: blood. The receptors derive from a woman between 18 and 30 years old with Graves' ophthalmopathy. Both conserved end residues are part of each CDR3. The D gene is left open where the match is weak. A row's size may be missing; if present it is once, few, many or a size class.

clone_size: many; v_call: TRBV30; j_call: TRBJ1-4; d_call: TRBD1; cdr3_nt: TGTGCCTGGAGAGGGGGACAGGGGGAAAAACTGTTTTTT; cdr3_aa: CAWRGGQGEKLFF
clone_size: many; v_call: TRBV28; j_call: TRBJ1-1; d_call: -; cdr3_nt: TGTGCCAGCAGACTATTTCCGAACACTGAAGCTTTCTTT; cdr3_aa: CASRLFPNTEAFF
clone_size: many; v_call: TRBV7-3; j_call: TRBJ2-1; d_call: TRBD2; cdr3_nt: TGTGCCAGCAGCCTCTCCGGGACTAAGGAAGAGGAGCAGTTCTTC; cdr3_aa: CASSLSGTKEEEQFF
clone_size: many; v_call: TRBV6-1; j_call: TRBJ1-5; d_call: -; cdr3_nt: TGTGCCAGCAGTGAAACCAGTAATCAGCCCCAGCATTTT; cdr3_aa: CASSETSNQPQHF
clone_size: many; v_call: TRBV20-1; j_call: TRBJ1-5; d_call: -; cdr3_nt: TGCAGTGCTGAAAGGGGGGGAGTCAATCAGCCCCAGCATTTT; cdr3_aa: CSAERGGVNQPQHF
clone_size: many; v_call: TRBV5-1; j_call: TRBJ2-2; d_call: -; cdr3_nt: TGCGCCAGCAGCTATAAGGGTGGAAACACCGGGGAGCTGTTTTTT; cdr3_aa: CASSYKGGNTGELFF
clone_size: -; v_call: TRBV4-3; j_call: TRBJ2-1; d_call: TRBD2; cdr3_nt: TGCGCCAGCAGCCAATTGGCAGACCTCGGCGGGGGGCCCCACAATGAGCAGTTCTTC; cdr3_aa: CASSQLADLGGGPHNEQFF
clone_size: many; v_call: TRBV3-1; j_call: TRBJ2-7; d_call: -; cdr3_nt: TGTGCCAGCAGCCGTTACGAGCAGTACTTC; cdr3_aa: CASSRYEQYF
clone_size: -; v_call: TRBV10-3; j_call: TRBJ2-7; d_call: TRBD1; cdr3_nt: TGTGCCATCAGTGACTTCGGGACAGAACACGAGCAGTACTTC; cdr3_aa: CAISDFGTEHEQYF
clone_size: many; v_call: TRBV12-3/TRBV12-4; j_call: TRBJ2-4; d_call: TRBD2; cdr3_nt: TGTGCCAGCAGCCCTCCTGCTAGCGGTTTAGCCAAAAACATTCAGTACTTC; cdr3_aa: CASSPPASGLAKNIQYF
clone_size: -; v_call: TRBV6-1; j_call: TRBJ2-2; d_call: TRBD1; cdr3_nt: TGTGCCAGCAGCCTTGGACAGGAAACCACCGGGGAGCTGTTTTTT; cdr3_aa: CASSLGQETTGELFF
clone_size: many; v_call: TRBV28; j_call: TRBJ2-3; d_call: TRBD1; cdr3_nt: TGTGCCAGCAGCTCCGGGACAGGGGTAGATACGCAGTATTTT; cdr3_aa: CASSSGTGVDTQYF
clone_size: -; v_call: TRBV2; j_call: TRBJ2-5; d_call: TRBD2; cdr3_nt: TGTGCCAGCAGTTTTGGCGGGGGGGCTGTGGAGACCCAGTACTTC; cdr3_aa: CASSFGGGAVETQYF
clone_size: many; v_call: TRBV28; j_call: TRBJ2-2; d_call: TRBD2; cdr3_nt: TGTGCCAGCAGTTTAGGACTAGCGGGAAACGGGGAGCTGTTTTTT; cdr3_aa: CASSLGLAGNGELFF
clone_size: many; v_call: TRBV7-8; j_call: TRBJ1-1; d_call: -; cdr3_nt: TGTGCCAGCAGCCTAGCTGAGGTCAGGGTGAACACTGAAGCTTTCTTT; cdr3_aa: CASSLAEVRVNTEAFF
clone_size: many; v_call: TRBV5-1; j_call: TRBJ2-1; d_call: -; cdr3_nt: TGCGCCAGCAGCTTACTTATACAGGGCAATGAGCAGTTCTTC; cdr3_aa: CASSLLIQGNEQFF
clone_size: many; v_call: TRBV7-9; j_call: TRBJ1-2; d_call: -; cdr3_nt: TGTGCCAGCAGCCAGCCACCGGGGCTAAATTTCTATGGCTACACCTTC; cdr3_aa: CASSQPPGLNFYGYTF
clone_size: -; v_call: TRBV19; j_call: TRBJ1-2; d_call: -; cdr3_nt: TGTGCCAGTAGTATATCGGGCCAGGTGCTGACCTATGGCTACACCTTC; cdr3_aa: CASSISGQVLTYGYTF
clone_size: many; v_call: TRBV7-9; j_call: TRBJ1-1; d_call: -; cdr3_nt: TGTGCCAGCAGCTTAATCGTGGCGAACACTGAAGCTTTCTTT; cdr3_aa: CASSLIVANTEAFF
clone_size: many; v_call: TRBV11-3; j_call: TRBJ1-2; d_call: -; cdr3_nt: TGTGCCAGCAGCTTAGGCCGGGGAGACTATGGCTACACCTTC; cdr3_aa: CASSLGRGDYGYTF
clone_size: many; v_call: TRBV7-8; j_call: TRBJ1-1; d_call: -; cdr3_nt: TGTGCCAGCAGCTCATCGAGGACTAGTGGGATGAACACTGAAGCTTTCTTT; cdr3_aa: CASSSSRTSGMNTEAFF
clone_size: many; v_call: TRBV7-2; j_call: TRBJ2-2; d_call: -; cdr3_nt: TGTGCCAGCAGCAGCATTAGCGACCAGGGGGGCACCGGGGAGCTGTTTTTT; cdr3_aa: CASSSISDQGGTGELFF
clone_size: many; v_call: TRBV7-2; j_call: TRBJ2-1; d_call: TRBD2; cdr3_nt: TGTGCCAGCAGCTTAGGGATAGCGGGAGGGCCGTTCCATGAGCAGTTCTTC; cdr3_aa: CASSLGIAGGPFHEQFF
clone_size: many; v_call: TRBV6-2/TRBV6-3; j_call: TRBJ1-1; d_call: TRBD1; cdr3_nt: TGTGCCAGCAGTGACAGGGGGCGAAACACTGAAGCTTTCTTT; cdr3_aa: CASSDRGRNTEAFF
clone_size: many; v_call: TRBV12-3/TRBV12-4; j_call: TRBJ1-3; d_call: TRBD1; cdr3_nt: TGTGCCAGCGACAGGGGCACTGGAAACACCATATATTTT; cdr3_aa: CASDRGTGNTIYF
clone_size: -; v_call: TRBV11-2; j_call: TRBJ2-7; d_call: TRBD2; cdr3_nt: TGTGCCAGCAGCTTAGAGCCCCCCGTTAGCGGGAGGTTGTACGAGCAGTACTTC; cdr3_aa: CASSLEPPVSGRLYEQYF
clone_size: many; v_call: TRBV6-1; j_call: TRBJ1-1; d_call: TRBD1; cdr3_nt: TGTGCCAGCAGTTCTAGGGGCACAGGGGTGATCACTGAAGCTTTCTTT; cdr3_aa: CASSSRGTGVITEAFF
clone_size: few; v_call: TRBV12-3/TRBV12-4; j_call: TRBJ1-2; d_call: -; cdr3_nt: TGTGCCAGCAGTACACAGGGACCTGGCTACACCTTC; cdr3_aa: CASSTQGPGYTF
clone_size: many; v_call: TRBV27; j_call: TRBJ2-5; d_call: -; cdr3_nt: TGTGCCAGCAGCCGCGACAGCTCCATTAAGACCCAGTACTTC; cdr3_aa: CASSRDSSIKTQYF
clone_size: few; v_call: TRBV7-2; j_call: TRBJ2-7; d_call: -; cdr3_nt: TGTGCCAGCAGCTTCGGCGGGATATCCTACGAGCAGTACTTC; cdr3_aa: CASSFGGISYEQYF
clone_size: many; v_call: TRBV30; j_call: TRBJ2-7; d_call: -; cdr3_nt: TGTGCCTGGAGTGTATTGGGTGGGCGCTACGAGCAGTACTTC; cdr3_aa: CAWSVLGGRYEQYF
clone_size: many; v_call: TRBV27; j_call: TRBJ2-5; d_call: -; cdr3_nt: TGTGCCAGCAGTTTTGTGGACAGTAAAGAGACCCAGTACTTC; cdr3_aa: CASSFVDSKETQYF
clone_size: many; v_call: TRBV20-1; j_call: TRBJ1-4; d_call: -; cdr3_nt: TGCAGTGCTAGCTACGTACTCGGGGGTGAAAAACTGTTTTTT; cdr3_aa: CSASYVLGGEKLFF
clone_size: many; v_call: TRBV20-1; j_call: TRBJ1-1; d_call: TRBD1; cdr3_nt: TGCAGTGCGCGACAGGGTTACACTGAAGCTTTCTTT; cdr3_aa: CSARQGYTEAFF
clone_size: many; v_call: TRBV2; j_call: TRBJ1-1; d_call: -; cdr3_nt: TGTGCCAGCAGTGAAGGTAACTTCGGGGGCACTGAAGCTTTCTTT; cdr3_aa: CASSEGNFGGTEAFF
clone_size: many; v_call: TRBV5-4; j_call: TRBJ2-1; d_call: TRBD2; cdr3_nt: TGTGCCAGCAGCCCCGGGACTAGCGGTGCCGATGAGCAGTTCTTC; cdr3_aa: CASSPGTSGADEQFF
clone_size: many; v_call: TRBV28; j_call: TRBJ2-5; d_call: TRBD2; cdr3_nt: TGTGCCAGCAGTTTAAGGAGCGGGGGGGACCAAGAGACCCAGTACTTC; cdr3_aa: CASSLRSGGDQETQYF
clone_size: many; v_call: TRBV5-1; j_call: TRBJ1-2; d_call: TRBD1; cdr3_nt: TGCGCCAGCAGCTTGGGGACAGGGGATAATCGCTACACCTTC; cdr3_aa: CASSLGTGDNRYTF
clone_size: -; v_call: TRBV7-6; j_call: TRBJ2-1; d_call: TRBD2; cdr3_nt: TGTGCCAGCAGCTTAAGACTAGCGGGAGGGCCATACAATGAGCAGTTCTTC; cdr3_aa: CASSLRLAGGPYNEQFF
clone_size: many; v_call: TRBV27; j_call: TRBJ1-1; d_call: -; cdr3_nt: TGTGCCAGCAGTTACCCGGACACTGAAGCTTTCTTT; cdr3_aa: CASSYPDTEAFF
clone_size: many; v_call: TRBV5-6; j_call: TRBJ2-3; d_call: TRBD2; cdr3_nt: TGTGCCAGCAGCCGGAAAGGGCGGGAGGTGGGAGATACGCAGTATTTT; cdr3_aa: CASSRKGREVGDTQYF
clone_size: few; v_call: TRBV12-3/TRBV12-4; j_call: TRBJ2-3; d_call: TRBD2; cdr3_nt: TGTGCCAGCAGTACTATAGCGGGGGGCGGCACAGATACGCAGTATTTT; cdr3_aa: CASSTIAGGGTDTQYF
clone_size: many; v_call: TRBV12-3/TRBV12-4; j_call: TRBJ1-2; d_call: TRBD1; cdr3_nt: TGTGCCAGCAGTCCAGGGACAGGGCAGGGGGGTGGCTACACCTTC; cdr3_aa: CASSPGTGQGGGYTF
clone_size: many; v_call: TRBV6-1; j_call: TRBJ2-7; d_call: TRBD1; cdr3_nt: TGTGCCAGCAGTCTAGACAGGGGGCTGTACTACGAGCAGTACTTC; cdr3_aa: CASSLDRGLYYEQYF
clone_size: -; v_call: TRBV11-2; j_call: TRBJ2-6; d_call: TRBD1; cdr3_nt: TGTGCCAGCAGCTTCCAAGACAGGGTTGCTGGGGCCAACGTCCTGACTTTC; cdr3_aa: CASSFQDRVAGANVLTF